This TCR beta chain was identified in a study of T cells in Graves' hyperthyroidism and ophthalmopathy. Researchers took RNA transcripts and amplified the TCR beta CDR3 regions from them. The HTBI primer set drove a first-round RT-PCR of the TCR CDR3. TCRdb analysed the multiplex PCR reads with MiXCR anew, one entry per CDR3 protein. The sample has about 420,000 distinct CDR3 sequences, about a sixth seen once. Regarding the study as a whole: The model made its ophthalmopathy prediction, and onset followed a median 6.5 months later.

At least ten counts were recorded for this clonotype. The antigen is not known. Trimming pared 2 bases from V and 2 bases from J, leaving 9 bases between. The CDR3 is 14 residues long. The V gene's germline CDR1 is MNHNY and CDR2 SVGAGI (reference sequence). Patients aged 18 to 65 had newly diagnosed hyperthyroidism that had lasted under 2 months. Exclusion of a patient resulted from uncontrolled infection, other autoimmune disease, pregnancy or lactation. From 10 ml of fresh peripheral blood, PBMCs were isolated. Sequenced material: blood. The sequence came from a woman between 18 and 29 years old with Graves' hyperthyroidism. This chain links TRBV6-6 with TRBJ1-2, with D tentatively TRBD1 (5 bases). The chain's CDR3 is CASSYGWGNYGYTF. The CDR3 bases are TGTGCCAGCAGTTACGGGTGGGGGAACTATGGCTACACCTTC.